This record concerns one TCR beta chain sequence. Antigen: not known. The sample is drawn from a study of post-analysis software for immune sequencing data. The study's findings and limits: In patients, TRBV5-6, TRBV5-1 and TRBV20-1 belonged to five TRBV segments found more frequently than in controls.

Per germline, CDR1 MNHEY and CDR2 SMNVEV (reference sequence). The CDR3 totals 13 residues. Trimming took 4 bases from V and 8 from J, leaving 14 bases between them. TCR beta cDNA libraries had unique molecular identifiers. MiXCR was run by TCRdb on the PCR reads, yielding one entry per CDR3 protein. The data contain approximately 730,000 distinct CDR3 sequences, roughly 29% of them singletons. The TCR sequence derives from a girl between 5 and 17 years old with multiple sclerosis. Specimen: blood. This rearrangement joins TRBV27 to TRBJ1-2; D is possibly TRBD1 (6 bases). CDR3: CASSSRGAYGYTF. The CDR3 region has the DNA TGTGCCAGCAGTTCTCGGGGGGCCTACGGCTACACCTTC.